This T cell receptor beta chain originates from a study of response to subunit inactivated influenza vaccine. V gave up 6 bases and J gave up 6 bases, with 18 bases separating them. Germline V gives CDR1 MGHDK, CDR2 SYGVNS. This CDR3 region has 15 residues. TCRdb passed the RT-PCR reads through MiXCR, listing each CDR3 protein once. The sample records roughly 550,000 distinct CDR3 sequences, approximately 22% being singletons. These data also featured in a second study, about T cells expressing NK-cell markers. That source notes: UMI-tagged 5'RACE template switching yielded the TCR beta cDNA. Investigators obtained TCR beta repertoires from sorted CD3+CD56+NKG2C+, CD3+CD56+NKG2C- and CD3+CD56-NKG2C+ T cells. An anti-gamma-delta TCR antibody restricted sorting to alpha-beta TCR T cells in several experiments. There remained a lack of clarity about HCMV specificity of expanded NKG2C+ T cell clones.

The source of this sequence is a middle-aged man who received an inactivated influenza vaccine. Sequenced here: CD4+ T cells sorted from PBMCs, sampled roughly 13 days after vaccination. The genes are TRBV25-1 and TRBJ2-1, with D perhaps matching TRBD1 (6 bases). This chain's CDR3 is CASRGQRTGPNEQFF. CDR3 nucleotides: TGTGCCAGCAGGGGACAACGGACGGGCCCCAATGAGCAGTTCTTC. Combining the CDR3 with reference TRBV25-1 and TRBJ2-1 gives the whole variable domain EADIYQTPRYLVIGTGKKITLECSQTMGHDKMYWYQQDPGMELHLIHYSYGVNSTEKGDLSSESTVSRIRTEHFPLTLESARPSHTSQYLCASRGQRTGPNEQFFGPGTRLTVL.